The rows below give T cell receptor beta chains drawn from one sample of a study of shared clonotypes between healthy human individuals. TCRdb's table, derived via immunoSEQ multiplex PCR, lists solely in-frame clones and lacks some. The table records nearly 2 million clones, about 95% of them present only once. Sequencing used naive CD8+ T cells sorted from blood. The receptors shown here come from a man between 18 and 29 years old in good health. CDR3s leave out the opening cysteine and the closing phenylalanine or tryptophan. The D gene is left open where the match is weak.

V gene	D gene	CDR3 protein
TRBV9	-	ASSAGLAPGEQY
TRBV5-1	TRBD1	ASSPGGRNEQF
TRBV18	-	ASSPGPPETDTQY
TRBV19	-	ASSWDTSSYNEQF
TRBV7-2	-	ASSPPGLSYTDTQY
TRBV14	-	ASSQGGLWNEQF
TRBV6-5	-	ASSKWGSGNTIY
TRBV30	TRBD2	AWSLGASGADEQF
TRBV5-8	-	ASSSGTRRMEYEQY
TRBV6-5	-	ASSYGRGTEQY
TRBV12-2	-	ASRSRLLAKNIQY
TRBV6-5	TRBD1	ASSHRGGDYGYT
TRBV11-3	-	ASSSRGNADTQY
TRBV5-1	TRBD1	ASSLGDRGDEQY
TRBV11-2	TRBD2	ASSLMGREGTDTQY
TRBV11-3	TRBD1	ASSARTGERETQY
TRBV4-1	-	ASSQVTGTPSYEQY
TRBV27	-	ASSLGPKVNTEAF
TRBV30	-	AWSSIDDSTDTQY
TRBV25-1	-	ASRRQRPPYGYT
TRBV4-3	TRBD1	ASSQDRGGSGYGYT
TRBV6-4	TRBD1	ASSDPRTGPDYGYT
TRBV4-1	-	ASSQNGYEQY
TRBV30	TRBD1	AWSVRGGTGVEAF
TRBV19	-	ASSTTDASAEAF
TRBV7-6	-	ASSLAGGGGGEKLF
TRBV5-4	-	ASSQDNSGPMKTEAF
TRBV27	-	ASSWGGTEAF
TRBV4-1	TRBD2	ASSPGLAETDTQY
TRBV6-1	-	ASRAGDGLRTEAF
TRBV7-8	-	ASSLEQDLNQPQH
TRBV27	-	ASSGQGPPERDQPQH
TRBV7-9	-	ASSIKSPEAF
TRBV10-3	-	AIGSSYEQY
TRBV5-4	-	ASSLATVTDTQY
TRBV6-5	-	ASSYQGLYGYT
TRBV30	-	AWSVSAYEQY
TRBV27	TRBD1	ASSLLSLGTDGYT
TRBV7-9	-	ASNSSWGSETQY
TRBV6-6	-	ASSYYGGDTQY
TRBV5-1	-	AAQGPNTGELF
TRBV5-6	-	ASSLGQSYEQY
TRBV7-9	TRBD2	ASSLRTSGRVNEQF
TRBV21-1	-	ASSKVGGETYEQY
TRBV4-1	TRBD2	ASSQEASGVAKNIQY
TRBV14	-	ASSQAAGQGGSGELF
TRBV2	TRBD2	ASSESPGLAGHSYNEQF
TRBV11-2	-	ASSSPSEQY
TRBV19	-	ASSISGGVEKLF
TRBV2	-	ASSFRVRETQY
TRBV11-2	TRBD2	ASSFPRSGTSRLTDTQY